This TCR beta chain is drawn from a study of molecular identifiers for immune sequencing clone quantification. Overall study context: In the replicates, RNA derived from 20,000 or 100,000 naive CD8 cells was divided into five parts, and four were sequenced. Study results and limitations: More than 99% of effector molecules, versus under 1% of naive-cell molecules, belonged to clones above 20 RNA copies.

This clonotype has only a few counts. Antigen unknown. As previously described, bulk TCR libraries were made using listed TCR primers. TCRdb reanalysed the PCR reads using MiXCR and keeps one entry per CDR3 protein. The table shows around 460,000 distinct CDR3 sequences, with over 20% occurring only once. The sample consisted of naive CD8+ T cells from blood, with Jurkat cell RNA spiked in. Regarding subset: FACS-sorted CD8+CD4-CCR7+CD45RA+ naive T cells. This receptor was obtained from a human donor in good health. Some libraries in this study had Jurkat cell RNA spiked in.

CDR3 amino acids: CASSSLGGEDTQYF. The CDR3, as DNA: TGTGCCAGCAGCTCGCTAGGGGGCGAAGATACGCAGTATTTT. V usage is TRBV7-2 and J usage is TRBJ2-3, with 7 nucleotides matching TRBD1. The CDR3 sequence is 14 residues long. Germline trimming cut 4 bases from V and 5 bases from J; bases unmatched to any gene: 6. Germline-derived CDR1 and CDR2 are SGHTA and FQGNSA.